Sequencing of this T cell receptor (beta chain) was carried out in a study of T-cell reconstitution after alpha-beta-depleted transplantation in children (dated by TCRdb to about 2016). A note on the overall study: The study quantitatively tracked T-cell immune reconstitution after TCRalphabeta/CD19-depleted allogeneic hematopoietic cell transplantation in children using TCR repertoire profiling. Overall results and qualifications from the work: Apparently early alphabetaT-cell count recovery about two months after transplant reportedly relied on only several hundred rapidly expanded clones derived from non-depleted graft cells. In some patients, the high TCRbeta diversity seen at day 60 was put down to recipient T cells and intrathymic progenitors that had survived conditioning. Hyperexpanded clone frequencies declined over subsequent months; after one year, T-cell counts and TCRbeta diversity were mostly attributed to newly produced T cells.

Libraries were made using PCR. These reads were obtained on an Illumina HiSeq 2500. TCR library preparation used molecular barcoding, with unique molecular identifiers applied to normalize quantification of the TCRbeta repertoire. TCRdb trimmed public reads at Q25 via fastp, called clones via MiXCR and kept in-frame beta chains. Duplicate CDR3 protein sequences are folded into a single record with the most common DNA and genes. The sample table shows 500,000 to 650,000 distinct CDR3 sequences, and approximately 13% are seen once. The ten top clones hold around 2.2% of the sample. Comments on this clonotype: This receptor's antigen is unknown. No base qualities exist here, and no much larger clone lies one base off it.

V loses 3 bases at its end and J loses 4 bases; junction bases beyond the gene matches: 12. The CDR3 has 18 amino acids, counting the end cysteine and phenylalanine. The read is trimmed to its CDR3 DNA, 54 bases read in frame from base 1. The treatment or condition label for this specimen denotes: allogeneic hematopoietic cell transplantation with graft depleted of TCRalphabeta T cells and CD19 B cells. TCRalphabeta/CD19-depleted allogeneic hematopoietic cell grafts were given to the transplant recipients, all of whom were children. The TCR comes from a male patient between 10 and 17 years old who had a stem cell transplant for acute myeloid leukemia, so the T cells may come from the graft donor. The sample here was PBMCs, mostly from graft donor cells, taken 360 days after TCRalphabeta/CD19-depleted stem cell transplant. The sequence links TRBV12-3 or TRBV12-4 to TRBJ2-1; 10 nucleotides in the junction match TRBD2. The DNA is TGTGCCAGCAGTTTTGCAACCCTAGCGGGAGTCCGGTACAATGAGCAGTTCTTC. Its protein is CASSFATLAGVRYNEQFF.